The rows below give T cell receptor beta chains drawn from one sample of a study of blood T cells in healthy people across ages. TCRdb re-called the 5' RACE reads through MiXCR, storing one row per CDR3 protein. The sample includes under 2,000,000 distinct CDR3 sequences, 40% to 55% of them seen just once. The source material was blood. The receptors were gathered from a woman in her thirties or forties in good health. Both conserved end residues are trimmed from each CDR3. Each record gives: CDR3 protein, J gene, V gene.

CDR3aa: ASSALRDRGSNQPQH; j_gene: TRBJ1-5; v_gene: TRBV6-1
CDR3aa: ASSLGLAGDEQY; j_gene: TRBJ2-7; v_gene: TRBV4-3
CDR3aa: ASSLASVDGTEAF; j_gene: TRBJ1-1; v_gene: TRBV5-1
CDR3aa: ATSETGTGSSYEQY; j_gene: TRBJ2-7; v_gene: TRBV24-1
CDR3aa: ASSLGGLTSDTQY; j_gene: TRBJ2-3; v_gene: TRBV5-1
CDR3aa: ATAESGVPYEQY; j_gene: TRBJ2-7; v_gene: TRBV15
CDR3aa: ASSVEGTRSGNEQF; j_gene: TRBJ2-1; v_gene: TRBV9
CDR3aa: ASSQDFQGPYNEQF; j_gene: TRBJ2-1; v_gene: TRBV4-3
CDR3aa: ASRNTGAYGYT; j_gene: TRBJ1-2; v_gene: TRBV5-1
CDR3aa: SVAGGSLYGYT; j_gene: TRBJ1-2; v_gene: TRBV29-1
CDR3aa: ASSFTDRPNQPQH; j_gene: TRBJ1-5; v_gene: TRBV28
CDR3aa: SASQAGRGEKLF; j_gene: TRBJ1-4; v_gene: TRBV20-1
CDR3aa: ASSQDTGWYGYT; j_gene: TRBJ1-2; v_gene: TRBV14
CDR3aa: SVGMDGNTYNEQF; j_gene: TRBJ2-1; v_gene: TRBV29-1
CDR3aa: SAMTGAGLDYGYT; j_gene: TRBJ1-2; v_gene: TRBV29-1
CDR3aa: ATSDPRGGADTQY; j_gene: TRBJ2-3; v_gene: TRBV24-1
CDR3aa: ASSVAAGAYHEQY; j_gene: TRBJ2-7; v_gene: TRBV2
CDR3aa: ASSNVPDTQY; j_gene: TRBJ2-3; v_gene: TRBV21-1
CDR3aa: SVEGRLNTEAF; j_gene: TRBJ1-1; v_gene: TRBV29-1
CDR3aa: ASSPRPGTETYEQY; j_gene: TRBJ2-7; v_gene: TRBV7-9
CDR3aa: ASTGSANYGYT; j_gene: TRBJ1-2; v_gene: TRBV2
CDR3aa: ASRPFPYSGGGTFTDTQY; j_gene: TRBJ2-3; v_gene: TRBV10-2
CDR3aa: ASSSWTGSNEKLF; j_gene: TRBJ1-4; v_gene: TRBV7-2
CDR3aa: SARPPPSEWSQETQY; j_gene: TRBJ2-5; v_gene: TRBV20-1
CDR3aa: SAFQWGGIYEQY; j_gene: TRBJ2-7; v_gene: TRBV20-1
CDR3aa: SAVRDSTGQPQH; j_gene: TRBJ1-5; v_gene: TRBV20-1
CDR3aa: GAGLGGLETQY; j_gene: .; v_gene: TRBV20-1
CDR3aa: ASSLARGPGQETQY; j_gene: TRBJ2-5; v_gene: TRBV27
CDR3aa: SVEAGRISNEQF; j_gene: TRBJ2-1; v_gene: TRBV29-1
CDR3aa: ASSQPGLGGNEQF; j_gene: TRBJ2-1; v_gene: TRBV6-2/TRBV6-3
CDR3aa: ASSFSPGVFYGYT; j_gene: TRBJ1-2; v_gene: TRBV5-1
CDR3aa: ASSETQVNSPLH; j_gene: TRBJ1-6; v_gene: TRBV2
CDR3aa: ATSREGQKGEKLF; j_gene: TRBJ1-4; v_gene: TRBV15
CDR3aa: ASTDRGREPVEQF; j_gene: TRBJ2-1; v_gene: TRBV6-6
CDR3aa: ASSQGHRSYNEQF; j_gene: TRBJ2-1; v_gene: TRBV6-6
CDR3aa: ASGASPGLPTDTQY; j_gene: TRBJ2-3; v_gene: TRBV12-5
CDR3aa: ATSDRVRNQPQH; j_gene: TRBJ1-5; v_gene: TRBV24-1
CDR3aa: ASSLETAGQY; j_gene: TRBJ2-5; v_gene: TRBV5-1
CDR3aa: ASSQRTRRSQETQY; j_gene: TRBJ2-5; v_gene: TRBV3-1
CDR3aa: SVLRLYEQY; j_gene: TRBJ2-7; v_gene: TRBV20-1
CDR3aa: ASSLARDRDLHGYT; j_gene: TRBJ1-2; v_gene: TRBV7-8
CDR3aa: ASSLHGNNGYT; j_gene: TRBJ1-2; v_gene: TRBV12-3/TRBV12-4
CDR3aa: ASTGAGQGYYEQF; j_gene: TRBJ2-1; v_gene: TRBV12-3/TRBV12-4
CDR3aa: ASSHNGREEMGYT; j_gene: TRBJ1-2; v_gene: TRBV27
CDR3aa: ATSGVSGGQETQY; j_gene: TRBJ2-5; v_gene: TRBV24-1
CDR3aa: SVGAYNEKLF; j_gene: TRBJ1-4; v_gene: TRBV29-1
CDR3aa: ATSDVGDPGTQY; j_gene: TRBJ2-5; v_gene: TRBV24-1
CDR3aa: ASSLEGSGTSTQY; j_gene: TRBJ2-3; v_gene: TRBV7-6
CDR3aa: ASSLRRGYSEQF; j_gene: TRBJ2-1; v_gene: TRBV5-6
CDR3aa: ASSPGQEQY; j_gene: TRBJ2-7; v_gene: TRBV18
CDR3aa: ASSTNRVSVETQY; j_gene: TRBJ2-5; v_gene: TRBV11-2
CDR3aa: ASRARQTSGANVLT; j_gene: TRBJ2-6; v_gene: TRBV27
CDR3aa: SIRGANEKLF; j_gene: TRBJ1-4; v_gene: TRBV20-1
CDR3aa: ASSEALLYGTATYQPQH; j_gene: TRBJ1-5; v_gene: TRBV6-1
CDR3aa: ASSATVPYEQY; j_gene: TRBJ2-7; v_gene: TRBV6-2/TRBV6-3
CDR3aa: ASTRDIQNTEAF; j_gene: TRBJ1-1; v_gene: TRBV7-9
CDR3aa: ASSSPPWPGGSPLH; j_gene: TRBJ1-6; v_gene: TRBV6-5
CDR3aa: ASSLTSGATGANVLT; j_gene: TRBJ2-6; v_gene: TRBV5-5
CDR3aa: ASTSGGMETQY; j_gene: TRBJ2-5; v_gene: TRBV5-1
CDR3aa: ATSRAGQGPNEQF; j_gene: TRBJ2-1; v_gene: TRBV15